This T cell receptor beta chain was retrieved from a study of cytomegalovirus exposure and HLA in healthy donors. Note on this clone: The antigen is unknown.

Study-wide results and limits: V- and J-gene trimming of TCR beta was linked (in a later analysis) to a missense DCLRE1C variant. Presence/absence analyses treated sequencing depth as roughly uniform across donors.

From germline, CDR1 is MNHEY and CDR2 SMNVEV (reference sequence). The CDR3 is 14 residues long. The V and J ends lost 4 bases and 6 bases, in that order; junction bases with no gene match: 7. PCR involved 60 Vbeta and 13 Jbeta primers. TCRdb keeps only in-frame clones here, not all; method: immunoSEQ multiplex PCR. The data contain around 210,000 clones, approximately 78% of them seen just once; the ten biggest clones take up around 0.44%. The TCR originated in a boy aged 10-17 years in good health and CMV-seronegative. This chain links TRBV27 with TRBJ2-7; TRBD1 matches at 9 bases. Material: PBMCs. Written as DNA, the CDR3 is TGTGCCAGCAGTTCCTGGGACAGGGTGGCCGAGCAGTACTTC. Translation: CASSSWDRVAEQYF.